The 19 T cell receptor beta chains listed next were all sequenced from one sample in a study of early T cells in non-severe SARS-CoV-2 infection. MiXCR, run by TCRdb on the 5' RACE reads, gives a single entry per CDR3 protein. There are about 67,000 distinct CDR3 sequences in the sample; more than 9% occur only once, and about 3.8% lies in the top ten. The specimen sequenced was whole blood. The source is an adult who was a healthcare worker with PCR-confirmed SARS-CoV-2 infection or an uninfected control (not recorded which).

Only a few counts were recorded for this clonotype. The V call is TRBV2, the J call TRBJ2-1; TRBD2 aligns across 15 bases. Trimming took 5 bases from V and 11 from J; bases not matched to a gene: 4. Germline assignment: CDR1 SNHLY and CDR2 FYNNEI. CDR3 length: 14 amino acids. The CDR3 DNA follows: TGTGCCAGCAGTCCAGGACTAGCGGGGGGGCAGCAGTTCTTC. Translated: CASSPGLAGGQQFF.

This clonotype was detected many times. V usage is TRBV7-9 and J usage is TRBJ1-1, with TRBD1 as a possible D gene (6 bases). Trimming took 5 bases from V and 4 from J, leaving 20 bases between them. This CDR3 is built from 16 residues. Germline CDR1 and CDR2: SEHNR and FQNEAQ (reference sequence). The CDR3 region has the DNA TGTGCCAGCAGCCCTTATCCCCCAGGGGTTGGCACTGAAGCTTTCTTT. This sequence encodes CASSPYPPGVGTEAFF.

In its sample, this clonotype was seen many times. V and J are TRBV11-3 and TRBJ2-2, with D hard to call. The V end lost 1 base, the J end lost 4 bases, and 7 bases lay between the germline ends. Germline V gene sequence: CDR1 SGHNT, CDR2 YENEEA. There are 14 residues in the CDR3. The CDR3 spells CASSLAVFTGELFF. CDR3 DNA sequence: TGTGCCAGCAGCTTAGCAGTATTCACCGGGGAGCTGTTTTTT.

As regards this clonotype: This clone may be a read error of a much larger clone one base away. The chain uses TRBV5-1 and TRBJ2-1; possibly TRBD1 for D (6 bases). Deletions cut 4 bases from V and 8 bases from J, with 19 bases between. This CDR3 has 15 amino acids. Germline-derived CDR1 and CDR2 are SGHRS and YFSETQ. This chain's CDR3 is CASSLGQRGSDEQFF. CDR3 bases: TGCGCCAGCAGCCTAGGACAGCGAGGTTCGGATGAGCAGTTCTTC. The full variable domain, rest sourced from reference TRBV5-1 and TRBJ2-1, is KAGVTQTPRYLIKTRGQQVTLSCSPISGHRSVSWYQQTPGQGLQFLFEYFSETQRNKGNFPGRFSGRQFSNSRSEMNVSTLELGDSALYLCASSLGQRGSDEQFFGPGTRLTVL.

This clonotype has ten or more counts. The chain links TRBV11-2 to TRBJ2-1; no clear D. Germline V lookup: CDR1 SGHAT, CDR2 FQNNGV. The CDR3 totals 13 residues. V was clipped by 1 base and J by 3 bases, with 4 bases between them. The CDR3 DNA sequence: TGTGCCAGCAGCTTAGGTTACTACAATGAGCAGTTCTTC. Residues: CASSLGYYNEQFF.

This clonotype was seen ten or more times. The chain couples TRBV9 to TRBJ2-2; tentatively, D is TRBD1 or TRBD2 (5 bases each). The CDR3 totals 17 residues. V gave up 0 bases and J gave up 2 bases, with 14 bases separating them. CDR1 is SGDLS, CDR2 YYNGEE, per germline. In DNA, the CDR3 is TGTGCCAGCAGCGTAGACGGGACCCAGCCAAACACCGGGGAGCTGTTTTTT. It codes for CASSVDGTQPNTGELFF.

This clonotype was observed at least ten times. This chain uses TRBV11-3 with TRBJ2-1; 9 bases align to TRBD1. The CDR3 runs to 18 residues. CDR1 and CDR2 (germline): SGHNT, YENEEA. V was pared by 4 bases and J by 6 bases, with 16 bases of the junction left unmatched. CDR3 protein: CASSSYGGGTGTSNEQFF. In DNA form, the CDR3 reads TGTGCCAGCAGCTCTTATGGGGGAGGGACAGGGACCAGCAATGAGCAGTTCTTC.

V usage is TRBV9 and J usage is TRBJ2-1, with TRBD2 matching over 10 bases. Trimming cost V 4 bases and J 4 bases; bases outside gene matches: 8. This CDR3 has 16 residues. Germline V gene lookup returns CDR1 SGDLS and CDR2 YYNGEE. CDR3 loop: CASSPSGLAEYNEQFF. CDR3 coding DNA: TGTGCCAGCAGCCCTAGCGGACTAGCGGAATACAATGAGCAGTTCTTC.

The sample holds a few counts of this clonotype. The CDR3 DNA follows: TGTGCCAGCAACCCCGCCGTCTACACCGGGGAGCTGTTTTTT. Protein product: CASNPAVYTGELFF. The genes are TRBV6-4 and TRBJ2-2; D is ambiguous. The length of the CDR3 is 14 residues. The germline CDR1 and CDR2 sequences are MRHNA and SNTAGT. Trimming pared 7 bases from V and 3 bases from J, leaving 12 bases between.

This clonotype was counted at least ten times. The chain links TRBV20-1 to TRBJ2-7; perhaps D is TRBD1 or TRBD2 (5 bases each). Germline V lookup: CDR1 DFQATT, CDR2 SNEGSKA (reference sequence). This CDR3 contains 13 residues. V lost 3 bases, J lost 2 bases, and 11 bases lay in between. CDR3 in amino acids: CSARGTVTYEQYF. The CDR3 DNA is TGCAGTGCTAGGGGGACCGTTACCTACGAGCAGTACTTC.

This clonotype was seen ten or more times. The rearrangement links TRBV5-5 to TRBJ2-1; 9 bases are a match to TRBD1. The germline V gene has CDR1 SGHKS and CDR2 YYEKEE (reference sequence). Trimming at V came to 0 bases and at J to 9 bases, leaving 7 bases not matched to a gene. CDR3 length: 15 amino acids. CDR3 DNA: TGTGCCAGCAGCTTGGAACGGACAGGGGTTGGTGAGCAGTTCTTC. As protein: CASSLERTGVGEQFF.

V usage is TRBV29-1 and J usage is TRBJ1-1, with a tentative D call TRBD1 (6 bases). V was trimmed by 5 bases and J by 5 bases, leaving 15 bases between them. Per the germline V gene, CDR1 is SQVTM and CDR2 is ANQGSEA. The CDR3 contains 13 residues. DNA for the CDR3: TGCAGCGTTCCACCCGGTCAGGGGACTGAAGCTTTCTTT. Protein: CSVPPGQGTEAFF. The full variable domain, with the rest looked up from reference TRBV29-1 and TRBJ1-1, is SAVISQKPSRDICQRGTSLTIQCQVDSQVTMMFWYRQQPGQSLTLIATANQGSEATYESGFVIDKFPISRPNLTFSTLTVSNMSPEDSSIYLCSVPPGQGTEAFFGQGTRLTVV.

The rearrangement joins TRBV27 to TRBJ2-7; maybe TRBD2 (5 bases). CDR1 and CDR2 from the germline V gene are MNHEY and SMNVEV (reference sequence). Trimming removed 3 bases from V and 0 bases from J, with 12 bases in between. There are 15 residues in the CDR3. In DNA, the CDR3 is TGTGCCAGCAGTTTGGGAGCGGCTCACTCCTACGAGCAGTACTTC. Residues: CASSLGAAHSYEQYF.

This clonotype has at least ten counts. The J gene is TRBJ2-3, the V gene TRBV7-6; 7 nucleotides match TRBD1. The trim removed 5 bases at V and 3 bases at J, leaving 11 bases unmatched. The CDR3 has 16 amino acids. CDR1 is SGHVS and CDR2 is FNYEAQ in the germline V gene. CDR3 DNA sequence: TGTGCCAGCAGCCGTTGGACAGGTTGGAGAACAGATACGCAGTATTTT. Translating it yields CASSRWTGWRTDTQYF.

This clonotype came up many times. The chain combines TRBV6-6 with TRBJ1-1; D not certain. The CDR3 is 11 amino acids. Germline lookup yields CDR1 MNHNY and CDR2 SVGAGI (reference sequence). V lost 6 bases and J 8 bases, leaving 10 bases between the germline ends. The CDR3 sequence: CASSTPTEAFF. The CDR3 nucleotides read TGTGCCAGCAGCACCCCCACAGAAGCTTTCTTT.

The chain couples TRBV29-1 to TRBJ2-7, with TRBD2 matching 14 bases. The junction had 2 bases not matched to a gene; V was cut back by 5 bases and J by 2 bases. The CDR3 covers 14 residues. CDR1 is SQVTM, CDR2 ANQGSEA, per germline. CDR3 in DNA: TGCAGCGTTATGGGACTAGCGGGAGCCTACGAGCAGTACTTC. Its protein product is CSVMGLAGAYEQYF.

This clonotype was seen repeatedly, ten times or more. The CDR3 reads CASSHTQGSPSYEQYF. The DNA for the CDR3 is TGTGCCAGCAGCCATACACAGGGTTCTCCGTCTTACGAGCAGTACTTC. The chain is built from TRBV28 and TRBJ2-7; the D gene is possibly TRBD1 (6 bases). The CDR3 consists of 16 residues. The V end was cut by 6 bases, the J end by 4 bases, with 22 bases between. Germline values: CDR1 MDHEN, CDR2 SYDVKM.

The table lists this clonotype with many counts. V is TRBV7-6 and J is TRBJ2-7, with TRBD2 identical over 15 bases. J lost 2 bases, V lost 0 bases, and 8 bases had no gene match. Germline lookup yields CDR1 SGHVS and CDR2 FNYEAQ. The CDR3 sequence is 19 residues long. The CDR3 nucleotides read TGTGCCAGCAGCTTAGCGACCGGGACTAGCGGGAGGCCGACCTACGAGCAGTACTTC. It encodes CASSLATGTSGRPTYEQYF. Complete variable domain (other parts from reference TRBV7-6 and TRBJ2-7): GAGVSQSPRYKVTKRGQDVALRCDPISGHVSLYWYRQALGQGPEFLTYFNYEAQQDKSGLPNDRFSAERPEGSISTLTIQRTEQRDSAMYRCASSLATGTSGRPTYEQYFGPGTRLTVT.

In its sample, this clonotype was seen many times. The CDR3 sequence is CAWSVGGVDNTQYF. The CDR3 DNA reads TGTGCCTGGAGTGTAGGTGGGGTGGATAATACGCAGTATTTT. The chain has TRBV30 and TRBJ2-3; D remains ambiguous. The germline CDR1 and CDR2 sequences are GTSNPN and SVGIG (reference sequence). The CDR3 contains 14 residues. V dropped 0 bases and J dropped 7 bases, with 14 bases sitting between them.